The next 5 T cell receptor beta chains were all read from a single sample in a study of cytomegalovirus exposure and HLA in healthy donors. The PCR ran on 60 Vbeta and 13 Jbeta primers. The repertoire was sequenced with immunoSEQ multiplex PCR; TCRdb's copy has only in-frame clones and lacks some. The sample comprises around 99,000 clones, about 78% of which are singletons, and around 3% rests with the top ten. The material sequenced was PBMCs. All receptors derive from a man between 35 and 55 years old in good health and CMV-seronegative.

This clone was counted a few times. The chain links TRBV5-1 to TRBJ1-5, with D tentatively TRBD1 (6 bases). Between the trimmed V and J ends, which lost 8 bases and 4 bases, there was a span of 16 bases. Per the germline V gene, CDR1 is SGHRS and CDR2 is YFSETQ. The CDR3 has 14 residues. CDR3 residues: CASRAAGDNQPQHF. The CDR3 DNA is TGCGCCAGTCGTGCGGCAGGGGATAATCAGCCCCAGCATTTT.

The count of this clone is one. One end of the junction is discordant with germline, which a read error may explain. This sequence joins TRBV5-1 and TRBJ1-1; a weak D match, TRBD1 (5 bases). CDR1 is SGHRS, CDR2 YFSETQ, per germline. CDR3 length: 16 amino acids. CDR3 in DNA: TGCGCCAGCAGCTTGGAGGGGCTGGGTCGGAACACTGCAGCTTTCTTT. It encodes CASSLEGLGRNTAAFF.

This chain connects TRBV11-2 to TRBJ1-1, with D tentatively TRBD1 (5 bases). This CDR3 is 15 amino acids long. Trimming left V 1 base short and J 1 base short, with 10 bases between. CDR1 and CDR2 from the germline V gene are SGHAT and FQNNGV. The CDR3 reads CASSLGPDRNTEAFF. The CDR3 DNA is TGTGCCAGCAGCTTAGGTCCCGACAGGAACACTGAAGCTTTCTTT.

This clone appeared a few times. J is TRBJ2-1 and V is TRBV11-2; TRBD2 might be the D (6 bases). The germline V and J ends were trimmed by 5 bases and 0 bases, with 14 bases remaining between them. CDR3 length equals 16 residues. Germline-derived CDR1 and CDR2 are SGHAT and FQNNGV. The CDR3 bases are TGTGCCAGCAGCCATTTCCGGGGGAGCTCCTACAATGAGCAGTTCTTC. Amino acid sequence: CASSHFRGSSYNEQFF.

The DNA for the CDR3 is TGCGCCAGCAGCCAAGATTCCCCGGGCGCTAGCGGGAGTCCCGAGCAGTACTTC. Encoded protein: CASSQDSPGASGSPEQYF. V usage is TRBV4-1 and J usage is TRBJ2-7; 10 bases map to TRBD2. Germline loops: CDR1 MGHRA, CDR2 YSYEKL. The CDR3 totals 18 residues. After removal of 0 bases from V and 6 bases from J, the junction contained 14 bases not matched to a gene.